The 29 T cell receptor beta chains presented below share a single source sample, sequenced in a study of OX40 agonist ivuxolimab in advanced cancers. This table comes from immunoSEQ multiplex PCR, and its TCRdb copy is limited to in-frame clones, with some not included. This sample has around 53,000 clones, with 65% to 85% found just once. The sample in question was CD4+ or CD8+ T cells sorted from blood, obtained in a trial of the OX40 agonist ivuxolimab. All receptors come from an adult with an advanced solid tumor such as melanoma, head and neck, liver or kidney cancer.

V is TRBV27 and J is TRBJ2-7; D may be TRBD1 or TRBD2 (5 bases each). Trimming took 2 bases from V and 1 from J, leaving 12 bases between them. The germline V gene has CDR1 MNHEY and CDR2 SMNVEV (reference sequence). The CDR3 is 15 amino acids. CDR3 nucleotides: TGTGCCAGCAGTTTACTGGGACGGAGGTCCTACGAGCAGTACTTC. Protein product: CASSLLGRRSYEQYF.

The genes are TRBV6-5 and TRBJ2-7; 8 bases agree with TRBD1. Unmatched junction bases numbered 8, after V lost 6 bases and J lost 4 bases. The germline CDR1 and CDR2 sequences are MNHEY and SVGAGI. There are 14 residues in the CDR3. The CDR3 reads CASRGTGYGYEQYF. CDR3 DNA: TGTGCCAGCAGGGGGACAGGTTACGGGTACGAGCAGTACTTC.

The V call is TRBV9, the J call TRBJ2-3; possibly TRBD2 for D (6 bases). The CDR3 runs 15 residues. The germline V gene encodes CDR1 SGDLS and CDR2 YYNGEE. Trimming shortened V by 0 bases and J by 2 bases, and 10 bases separated the two germline ends. In nucleotides, the CDR3 is TGTGCCAGCAGCGTAGTGGGAGGACTCACAGATACGCAGTATTTT. This sequence encodes CASSVVGGLTDTQYF.

This clone was seen a handful of times. The rearrangement uses TRBV5-8 and TRBJ2-7; D possibly corresponds to TRBD2 (5 bases). CDR1 and CDR2 from the germline V gene are SGHTS and YDEGEE. With 4 bases removed from V and 3 bases from J, the gap between germline ends came to 11 bases. CDR3 size: 13 residues. In nucleotides, the CDR3 is TGTGCCAGCAGCGGGCTCGGAGGCTACGAGCAGTACTTC. It specifies CASSGLGGYEQYF.

The chain couples TRBV20-1 to TRBJ2-7; D is ambiguous. The CDR3 sequence is 11 residues long. Trimming left V 5 bases short and J 2 bases short, with 7 bases between. Germline V gene sequence: CDR1 DFQATT, CDR2 SNEGSKA (reference sequence). The CDR3 DNA reads TGCAGTGCTGTGGGCGCCTACGAGCAGTACTTC. Translated, it gives CSAVGAYEQYF.

The chain has TRBV6-5 and TRBJ2-7; D uncertain. This CDR3 region has 15 residues. V shed 0 bases and J shed 3 bases, with 12 bases lying between them. The germline gives CDR1 MNHEY, CDR2 SVGAGI. The CDR3 nucleotides are TGTGCCAGCAGTTACTCTGGCCGGTTGCGCTACGAGCAGTACTTC. This gives the protein CASSYSGRLRYEQYF.

This chain uses TRBV6-6 with TRBJ2-1; 8 bases are a match to TRBD1. There are 13 residues in the CDR3. Germline CDR1 MNHNY, CDR2 SVGAGI (reference sequence). The trim removed 5 bases at V and 9 bases at J, leaving 6 bases unmatched. Here the CDR3 reads CASSPWTGIEQFF. In DNA form, the CDR3 reads TGTGCCAGCAGTCCGTGGACAGGGATTGAGCAGTTCTTC.

The V and J genes are TRBV10-1 and TRBJ1-1; 7 positions agree with TRBD1. This CDR3 has 16 residues. V trimming: 0 bases; J trimming: 6 bases; junction bases outside the gene matches: 10. From germline, CDR1 is WNHNN and CDR2 SYGVQD (reference sequence). CDR3 in DNA: TGCGCCAGCAGTGAGTCGAGGGCAGGGGGATTCGCTGAAGCTTTCTTT. Amino acid sequence: CASSESRAGGFAEAFF.

V usage is TRBV6-1 and J usage is TRBJ1-4; TRBD1 might be the D (5 bases). V lost 1 base, J lost 7 bases, and 10 bases lay in between. Germline assignment: CDR1 MNHNS and CDR2 SASEGT. The CDR3 has 14 amino acids. DNA of the CDR3: TGTGCCAGCAGTGAAGGGTGGGGGGGTGAAAAACTGTTTTTT. Its translation is CASSEGWGGEKLFF.

The V gene is TRBV5-1, the J gene TRBJ2-2, with a weak D call TRBD1 (5 bases). V dropped 1 base and J dropped 0 bases, with 10 bases sitting between them. There are 16 residues in the CDR3. The germline V gene encodes CDR1 SGHRS and CDR2 YFSETQ. The CDR3 sequence is CASSLIAGPNTGELFF. CDR3 nucleotides: TGCGCCAGCAGCTTGATAGCAGGGCCGAACACCGGGGAGCTGTTTTTT.

The chain links TRBV27 to TRBJ2-6; possible D gene TRBD2, 5 bases. Germline CDR1 reads MNHEY; CDR2 reads SMNVEV (reference sequence). The germline V and J ends were trimmed by 7 bases and 3 bases, with 22 bases remaining between them. This CDR3 has 18 residues. The DNA for the CDR3 is TGTGCCAGCACCCCGCGCGGGCTGAGTTTGGGTGGGGCCAACGTCCTGACTTTC. It is translated as CASTPRGLSLGGANVLTF.

The CDR3 DNA reads as TGTGCCAACCGGGAGGGGGAGTGGGATGAGCAGTTCTTC. Its translation is CANREGEWDEQFF. The chain recombines TRBV10-3 with TRBJ2-1, with 8 bases identical to TRBD2. The CDR3 is made up of 13 amino acids. With 10 bases clipped from V and 8 bases from J, the junction kept 10 bases outside the gene matches. Germline CDR1 and CDR2: ENHRY and SYGVKD.

The rearrangement links TRBV9 to TRBJ2-3; 7 positions match TRBD2. V gave up 7 bases and J gave up 5 bases; unmatched junction bases: 7. The V gene's germline CDR1 is SGDLS and CDR2 YYNGEE. This CDR3 region has 13 residues. The CDR3 loop is CASSQRDRDTQYF. CDR3 coding DNA: TGTGCCAGCTCTCAGCGGGATAGAGATACGCAGTATTTT.

The chain is built from TRBV6-5 and TRBJ1-2; D unresolved. Trimming took 5 bases from V and 5 from J, leaving 12 bases between them. This CDR3 is built from 13 residues. Germline V gene data show CDR1 as MNHEY and CDR2 as SVGAGI. The CDR3 is CASSGQVPYGYTF. The CDR3 DNA follows: TGTGCCAGCAGTGGCCAGGTGCCGTATGGCTACACCTTC.

The J gene is TRBJ2-7, the V gene TRBV7-9; D not resolved. V was shortened by 4 bases and J by 0 bases, with 13 bases between the two germline ends. The length of the CDR3 is 15 residues. CDR1 is SEHNR, CDR2 FQNEAQ, per germline (reference sequence). The CDR3 region is CASSYWQDGSYEQYF. The CDR3 DNA is TGTGCCAGCAGCTACTGGCAGGATGGCTCCTACGAGCAGTACTTC.

This chain connects TRBV7-7 to TRBJ2-2; TRBD1 aligns across 7 bases. In germline, CDR1 is SSHAT, CDR2 FNYEAQ (reference sequence). CDR3 length: 15 residues. Trimming removed 1 base from V and 1 base from J; junction bases left unmatched: 0. The CDR3, as DNA: TGTGCCAGCAGCTTAGGGACAGGGAACACCGGGGAGCTGTTTTTT. Protein: CASSLGTGNTGELFF.

The V call is TRBV5-1, the J call TRBJ2-5, with D possibly being TRBD1 (6 bases). The CDR3 totals 13 residues. Germline V gives CDR1 SGHRS, CDR2 YFSETQ. V was clipped by 7 bases and J by 1 base, with 11 bases between them. CDR3 protein: CASRGQSQETQYF. CDR3 nucleotides: TGCGCCAGCCGCGGACAGAGCCAAGAGACCCAGTACTTC.

By proportion, this clone is medium-sized. CDR3 residues: CASRGRNSPLHF. The DNA for the CDR3 is TGTGCCAGTCGAGGAAGGAATTCACCCCTCCACTTT. This chain links TRBV19 with TRBJ1-6; D uncertain. Trimming removed 8 bases from V and 7 bases from J, with 9 bases in between. The CDR3 spans 12 residues. Germline CDR1 reads LNHDA; CDR2 reads SQIVND (reference sequence).

V is TRBV7-3 and J is TRBJ2-2; the D gene is possibly TRBD2 (6 bases). The CDR3 length is 18 residues. Trimming removed 5 bases at V and 1 base at J, with 20 bases between. Germline CDR1 reads SGHTA; CDR2 reads FQGTGA. The CDR3 DNA follows: TGTGCCAGCAGCCCCCGGGGGACCGCACTATTGAACACCGGGGAGCTGTTTTTT. Translated, it gives CASSPRGTALLNTGELFF.

This sequence joins TRBV10-2 and TRBJ1-2, with D perhaps matching TRBD1 (6 bases). The CDR3 consists of 13 residues. CDR1 and CDR2 from the germline V gene are WSHSY and SAAADI. V lost 4 bases and J lost 8, with 14 bases in between. The CDR3 spells CASSGGAGPGYTF. For the CDR3, the DNA is TGCGCCAGCAGTGGGGGGGCGGGGCCCGGCTACACCTTC.

The chain employs TRBV11-2 and TRBJ2-5; tentatively, D is TRBD2 (6 bases). From germline, CDR1 is SGHAT and CDR2 FQNNGV. Trimming took off 2 bases at V and 7 bases at J, with 8 bases between the two ends. This CDR3 comprises 12 residues. In DNA form, the CDR3 reads TGTGCCAGCAGCTTACACGGGGGGACCCAGTACTTC. It specifies CASSLHGGTQYF. Together with reference TRBV11-2 and TRBJ2-5, the CDR3 gives the full variable domain: EAGVAQSPRYKIIEKRQSVAFWCNPISGHATLYWYQQILGQGPKLLIQFQNNGVVDDSQLPKDRFSAERLKGVDSTLKIQPAKLEDSAVYLCASSLHGGTQYFGPGTRLLVL.

This chain connects TRBV27 to TRBJ1-1; TRBD1 matches at 7 bases. V dropped 2 bases and J dropped 4; count of bases not matched to a gene: 16. The CDR3 covers 18 residues. Germline assignment: CDR1 MNHEY and CDR2 SMNVEV (reference sequence). Here the CDR3 DNA reads TGTGCCAGCAGTTTAAGGCCCCCTTACAGGGGCGGTGGCACTGAAGCTTTCTTT. Translated: CASSLRPPYRGGGTEAFF.

The V and J genes are TRBV30 and TRBJ1-2; unclear D gene. CDR1 is GTSNPN and CDR2 is SVGIG in the germline V gene (reference sequence). The CDR3 totals 15 residues. With 2 bases removed from V and 1 base from J, the gap between germline ends came to 14 bases. The CDR3 nucleotides read TGTGCCTGGAGTTGGCTGTCGGGGATTAACTATGGCTACACCTTC. Amino acids: CAWSWLSGINYGYTF.

This chain links TRBV18 with TRBJ2-6; D not certain. Germline values: CDR1 KGHSH, CDR2 LQKENI. The CDR3 has 16 amino acids. Deletions cut 5 bases from V and 0 bases from J, with 11 bases between. CDR3 DNA: TGTGCCAGCTCATCCTCACCTCTCTCTGGGGCCAACGTCCTGACTTTC. Protein: CASSSSPLSGANVLTF.

This chain uses TRBV7-9 with TRBJ2-5; 10 bases fit TRBD1. The length of the CDR3 is 17 residues. Per germline, CDR1 SEHNR and CDR2 FQNEAQ (reference sequence). The V and J ends lost 5 bases and 0 bases, in that order; junction bases with no gene match: 9. CDR3 residues: CASSLGGTGVYQETQYF. Written as DNA, the CDR3 is TGTGCCAGCAGCCTAGGCGGGACAGGGGTGTACCAAGAGACCCAGTACTTC. The whole variable domain, remainder taken from reference TRBV7-9 and TRBJ2-5, is DTGVSQNPRHKITKRGQNVTFRCDPISEHNRLYWYRQTLGQGPEFLTYFQNEAQLEKSRLLSDRFSAERPKGSFSTLEIQRTEQGDSAMYLCASSLGGTGVYQETQYFGPGTRLLVL.

The chain combines TRBV29-1 with TRBJ1-2; D uncertain. Germline CDR1 is SQVTM and CDR2 is ANQGSEA. The CDR3 loop spans 12 amino acids. V was clipped by 4 bases and J by 2 bases, with 8 bases between them. The CDR3 spells CSVGGSNYGYTF. The CDR3 DNA reads TGCAGCGTTGGTGGCAGCAACTATGGCTACACCTTC.

The CDR3 is CASSQAGGRNFYEQYF. CDR3 DNA: TGTGCCAGCAGCCAAGCGGGTGGGAGAAACTTTTACGAGCAGTACTTC. This chain links TRBV14 with TRBJ2-7; D is possibly TRBD2 (5 bases). Germline CDR1 and CDR2: SGHDN and FVKESK. V shed 1 base and J shed 4 bases, with 17 bases lying between them. The CDR3 runs 16 residues.

This chain connects TRBV5-6 to TRBJ1-6; D is uncertain. This CDR3 is built from 16 residues. Trimming took 4 bases from V and 0 from J, leaving 11 bases between them. Germline V gene sequence: CDR1 SGHDT, CDR2 YYEEEE. CDR3 amino acids: CASSTSGGSYNSPLHF. Here the CDR3 DNA reads TGTGCCAGCAGCACGTCCGGAGGCTCCTATAATTCACCCCTCCACTTT.

V is TRBV18 and J is TRBJ2-7; D is uncertain. Germline loops: CDR1 KGHSH, CDR2 LQKENI. The CDR3 consists of 20 residues. V lost 3 bases and J lost 3, with 30 bases in between. This CDR3 reads CASSPPVDTSTPNQLYEQYF. Written as DNA, the CDR3 is TGTGCCAGCTCACCTCCGGTAGACACGTCCACCCCAAACCAACTCTACGAGCAGTACTTC.